The present entry profiles one TCR beta chain with its context. The source of the sample is a study of monozygotic twins with inflammatory bowel disease. Germline V gives CDR1 ENHRY, CDR2 SYGVKD. This CDR3 has 19 residues. Each CDR3 protein gets one entry in TCRdb, which reprocessed the 5' RACE reads and gives no DNA. The sample data list nearly 450,000 distinct CDR3 sequences. Sequencing used blood. The receptor was derived from a human donor with ulcerative colitis or Crohn's disease, or a healthy co-twin of an affected twin (not recorded which). V is TRBV10-3 and J is TRBJ2-3; checking the TCRdb D call of TRBD1 is not possible without DNA. The CDR3 spells CAISESLGGTGGVADTQYF.